This T cell receptor (beta chain) stems from a study of T-cell reconstitution after alpha-beta-depleted transplantation in children. For TCRbeta, the library was prepared with unique molecular identifiers. TCRdb itself ran the PCR reads through MiXCR, one entry per CDR3 protein. The data contain approximately 430,000 distinct CDR3 sequences, 15% to 20% of them singletons. Study results and caveats: The study reportedly traced alpha-beta T cells about two months after transplant to several hundred expanded graft clones. Surviving recipient T cells and thymic progenitors produced the high day-60 TCRbeta diversity seen in some patients. By one year post-transplant, T-cell counts and diversity largely arose from T cells that were newly produced.

Note on this clonotype: Antigen: not known.

The length of the CDR3 is 15 residues. V lost 1 base and J lost 8, with 15 bases in between. Germline-derived CDR1 and CDR2 are LGHNA and YNFKEQ. The receptor was isolated from a boy under two years old who had a stem cell transplant for Wiskott-Aldrich syndrome, so the T cells may come from the graft donor. The sample here was PBMCs, mostly from graft donor cells, taken 360 days after TCRalphabeta/CD19-depleted stem cell transplant. The V and J genes are TRBV4-2 and TRBJ2-1; D might be TRBD2 (6 bases). The CDR3, as DNA: TGTGCCAGCAGCCAAGGTCGTCTAGCGACCGATGAGCAGTTCTTC. Its protein product is CASSQGRLATDEQFF.